This T cell receptor beta chain was recovered during a study of T cells in Graves' hyperthyroidism and ophthalmopathy. TCR beta CDR3 region amplification was performed from RNA transcripts. The HTBI primer set was used in a first-round RT-PCR of the TCR CDR3. MiXCR, applied by TCRdb to the multiplex PCR reads, yields one record per CDR3 protein. The table has around 350,000 distinct CDR3 sequences, approximately 14% seen once. Sequenced: blood. The source is a woman in her thirties with Graves' ophthalmopathy.

DNA of the CDR3: TGCAGTGCTAGAGAAGACCAGAACACTGAAGCTTTCTTT. Its translation: CSAREDQNTEAFF. The chain links TRBV20-1 to TRBJ1-1; D ambiguous. From germline, CDR1 is DFQATT and CDR2 SNEGSKA (reference sequence). The CDR3 runs to 13 residues. Trimming shortened V by 0 bases and J by 1 base, and 6 bases separated the two germline ends.